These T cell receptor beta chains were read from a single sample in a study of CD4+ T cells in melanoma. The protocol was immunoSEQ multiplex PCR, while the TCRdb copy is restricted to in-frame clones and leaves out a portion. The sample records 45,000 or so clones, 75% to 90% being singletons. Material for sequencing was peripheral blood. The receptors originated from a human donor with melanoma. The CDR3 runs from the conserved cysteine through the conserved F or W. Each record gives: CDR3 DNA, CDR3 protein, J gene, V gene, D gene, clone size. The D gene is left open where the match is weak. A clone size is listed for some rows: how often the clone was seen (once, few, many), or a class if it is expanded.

CDR3 DNA: TGTGCCAGCGATGGAAACAGGGTCGGTAGCTACACCTTC
CDR3 protein: CASDGNRVGSYTF
J gene: TRBJ1-2
V gene: TRBV28
D gene: -
clone size: -

CDR3 DNA: TGCGCCAGCAGCTTGGTTGCGGGGACGAACACCGGGGAGCTGTTTTTT
CDR3 protein: CASSLVAGTNTGELFF
J gene: TRBJ2-2
V gene: TRBV5-1
D gene: -
clone size: -

CDR3 DNA: TGTGCCAGCAGCCAAGGAGTGGCAGGAAACACCATATATTTT
CDR3 protein: CASSQGVAGNTIYF
J gene: TRBJ1-3
V gene: TRBV4-2
D gene: -
clone size: -

CDR3 DNA: TGCGCCAGCAGCTTGGCCGAAGGGGATGGCTACACCTTC
CDR3 protein: CASSLAEGDGYTF
J gene: TRBJ1-2
V gene: TRBV5-1
D gene: -
clone size: medium-sized

CDR3 DNA: TGTGCCTGGAGTGTACAGGGGACTAATGAAAAACTGTTTTTT
CDR3 protein: CAWSVQGTNEKLFF
J gene: TRBJ1-4
V gene: TRBV30
D gene: TRBD1
clone size: -

CDR3 DNA: TGTGCCAGCAGCTTGGGGGACTCGGGCTACGAGCAGTACTTC
CDR3 protein: CASSLGDSGYEQYF
J gene: TRBJ2-7
V gene: TRBV5-8
D gene: -
clone size: once

CDR3 DNA: TGTGCCAGCAGTTACCCCCGACAGGGGAGGTACGAGCAGTACTTC
CDR3 protein: CASSYPRQGRYEQYF
J gene: TRBJ2-7
V gene: TRBV6-6
D gene: TRBD1
clone size: -

CDR3 DNA: TGTGCCAGCAGTTTAAGCAGCTATGGCTACACCTTC
CDR3 protein: CASSLSSYGYTF
J gene: TRBJ1-2
V gene: TRBV28
D gene: -
clone size: -

CDR3 DNA: TGTGCCAGCGCTCCAGGGGGCTACAATGAGCAGTTCTTC
CDR3 protein: CASAPGGYNEQFF
J gene: TRBJ2-1
V gene: TRBV11-2
D gene: TRBD1
clone size: -

CDR3 DNA: TGTGCCAGCAGCTTAGGCTCCGCCTATGGCTACACCTTC
CDR3 protein: CASSLGSAYGYTF
J gene: TRBJ1-2
V gene: TRBV7-2
D gene: -
clone size: -

CDR3 DNA: TGTGCCAGCAGGGACAGGGCCTACGAGCAGTACTTC
CDR3 protein: CASRDRAYEQYF
J gene: TRBJ2-7
V gene: TRBV6-5
D gene: TRBD1
clone size: -

CDR3 DNA: TGTGCCAGCAGCTTAGATCGAGGGAGCGAAGCTTTCTTT
CDR3 protein: CASSLDRGSEAFF
J gene: TRBJ1-1
V gene: TRBV5-4
D gene: -
clone size: -

CDR3 DNA: TGTGCCAGCAGTGGGGGATTTGGCTATGGCTACACCTTC
CDR3 protein: CASSGGFGYGYTF
J gene: TRBJ1-2
V gene: TRBV2
D gene: -
clone size: -

CDR3 DNA: TGTGCCAGCAGACTCTCCGGGACGGATCTCTATGGCTACACCTTC
CDR3 protein: CASRLSGTDLYGYTF
J gene: TRBJ1-2
V gene: TRBV6-5
D gene: -
clone size: -

CDR3 DNA: TGTGCCAGTAGTATATGGGAAAGCTCCTACAATGAGCAGTTCTTC
CDR3 protein: CASSIWESSYNEQFF
J gene: TRBJ2-1
V gene: TRBV19
D gene: -
clone size: -

CDR3 DNA: TGTGCCAGCAGCTCCCGACAGATCTACAATGAGCAGTTCTTC
CDR3 protein: CASSSRQIYNEQFF
J gene: TRBJ2-1
V gene: TRBV7-9
D gene: -
clone size: once

CDR3 DNA: TGTGCCAGCAGTGGTGGGGACAGGCAGTTCTTC
CDR3 protein: CASSGGDRQFF
J gene: TRBJ2-1
V gene: TRBV6-4
D gene: TRBD1
clone size: -

CDR3 DNA: TGTGCCAGCAGGGGGACAGGGAACACTGAAGCTTTCTTT
CDR3 protein: CASRGTGNTEAFF
J gene: TRBJ1-1
V gene: TRBV27
D gene: TRBD1
clone size: -

CDR3 DNA: TGCGCCAGCAGCCTCACAGGGGTGACTAATGAAAAACTGTTTTTT
CDR3 protein: CASSLTGVTNEKLFF
J gene: TRBJ1-4
V gene: TRBV4-3
D gene: TRBD1
clone size: -

CDR3 DNA: TGTGCCAGCAGCTTAGGTCAGACCGAGGACTACACCTTC
CDR3 protein: CASSLGQTEDYTF
J gene: TRBJ1-2
V gene: TRBV7-9
D gene: -
clone size: -

CDR3 DNA: TGTGCCAGTACTCAGGCTAACTATGGCTACACCTTC
CDR3 protein: CASTQANYGYTF
J gene: TRBJ1-2
V gene: TRBV19
D gene: -
clone size: -

CDR3 DNA: TGTGCCAGCAGTGACTCGGGTGAAGGGTCCTTCTATGGCTACACCTTC
CDR3 protein: CASSDSGEGSFYGYTF
J gene: TRBJ1-2
V gene: TRBV6-4
D gene: -
clone size: -

CDR3 DNA: TGTGCCAGCAGTTCGAGGGGGACTCGGGATCAGCCCCAGCATTTT
CDR3 protein: CASSSRGTRDQPQHF
J gene: TRBJ1-5
V gene: TRBV27
D gene: -
clone size: -

CDR3 DNA: TGTGCCAGTAGTGCCAGACAGGGCGACAAGCAGTACTTC
CDR3 protein: CASSARQGDKQYF
J gene: TRBJ2-7
V gene: TRBV19
D gene: TRBD1
clone size: -

CDR3 DNA: TGTGCCAGCTCACCAGACCGGGACAGAGCAGAGACCCAGTACTTC
CDR3 protein: CASSPDRDRAETQYF
J gene: TRBJ2-5
V gene: TRBV18
D gene: TRBD1
clone size: -

CDR3 DNA: TGTGCCAGCAGCGAAGAATCCCTTGGACAGGGTGGTGAAGCTTTCTTT
CDR3 protein: CASSEESLGQGGEAFF
J gene: TRBJ1-1
V gene: TRBV7-9
D gene: TRBD1
clone size: -

CDR3 DNA: TGTGCCAGCAGCGCCCCTTATGACAGGGAGAGTTACGAGCAGTACTTC
CDR3 protein: CASSAPYDRESYEQYF
J gene: TRBJ2-7
V gene: TRBV7-9
D gene: TRBD1
clone size: -

CDR3 DNA: TGCGCCAGCAGCTTGGGGATACAGGCCTCCTCTGGGGCCAACGTCCTGACTTTC
CDR3 protein: CASSLGIQASSGANVLTF
J gene: TRBJ2-6
V gene: TRBV5-1
D gene: -
clone size: -

CDR3 DNA: TGTGCCAGCAGCTTTGGTGGGGGACTAGCGGGGGGAGATACGCAGTATTTT
CDR3 protein: CASSFGGGLAGGDTQYF
J gene: TRBJ2-3
V gene: TRBV7-2
D gene: TRBD2
clone size: -

CDR3 DNA: TGTGCCAGCAGCAACACCCCGGGACTCTCCTACAATGAGCAGTTCTTC
CDR3 protein: CASSNTPGLSYNEQFF
J gene: TRBJ2-1
V gene: TRBV7-2
D gene: -
clone size: -

CDR3 DNA: TGTGCCAGCAGCCCTAGTGGGCAGTACACCGGGGAGCTGTTTTTT
CDR3 protein: CASSPSGQYTGELFF
J gene: TRBJ2-2
V gene: TRBV7-9
D gene: -
clone size: -